Given below is one T cell receptor (beta chain) in context. V was cut by 4 bases and J by 5 bases, with 12 bases left in between. Germline V CDR1 and CDR2: SGDLS, YYNGEE. This CDR3 has 13 amino acids. Documented treatment: 19 received Ad26.COV2.S at low or high dose, single or two shots; 5 received placebo; per-sample allocation not given. Sampling occurred on day 63 after the first vaccine or placebo injection. Spike of the Wuhan-strain SARS-CoV-2 was expressed by an Ad26 vector, which formed the vaccine. This sample stems from a study of Ad26.COV2.S vaccination and SARS-CoV-2 variants. Study details: Administration of Ad26.COV2.S was intramuscular, either once or twice 56 days apart.

The data were produced by immunoSEQ multiplex PCR, yet TCRdb's version contains in-frame clones alone and is incomplete. The table includes around 300,000 clones, roughly 91% detected once. This receptor was identified in a person aged 18-60 years who received the Ad26.COV2.S COVID-19 vaccine or a placebo. V and J are TRBV9 and TRBJ2-5, with D maybe TRBD2 (6 bases). Sample: peripheral blood, taken in a trial of Ad26.COV2.S vaccine versus placebo. The CDR3 reads CASSPGTGETQYF. The DNA of the CDR3 is TGTGCCAGCAGCCCCGGGACTGGGGAGACCCAGTACTTC.